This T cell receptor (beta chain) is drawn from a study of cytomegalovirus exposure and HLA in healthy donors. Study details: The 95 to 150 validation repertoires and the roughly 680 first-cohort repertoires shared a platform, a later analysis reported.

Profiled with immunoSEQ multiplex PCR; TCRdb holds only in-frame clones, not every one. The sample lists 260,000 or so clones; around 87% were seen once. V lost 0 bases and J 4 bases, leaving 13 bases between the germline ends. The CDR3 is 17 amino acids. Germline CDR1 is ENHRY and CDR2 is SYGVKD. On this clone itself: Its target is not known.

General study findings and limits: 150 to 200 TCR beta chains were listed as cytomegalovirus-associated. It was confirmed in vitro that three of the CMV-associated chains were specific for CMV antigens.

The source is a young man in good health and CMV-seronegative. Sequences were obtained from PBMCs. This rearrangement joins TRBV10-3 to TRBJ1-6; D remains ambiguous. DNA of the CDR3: TGTGCCATCAGTGAGTCGAAGCCGAGCCTTTATAATTCACCCCTCCACTTT. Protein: CAISESKPSLYNSPLHF.